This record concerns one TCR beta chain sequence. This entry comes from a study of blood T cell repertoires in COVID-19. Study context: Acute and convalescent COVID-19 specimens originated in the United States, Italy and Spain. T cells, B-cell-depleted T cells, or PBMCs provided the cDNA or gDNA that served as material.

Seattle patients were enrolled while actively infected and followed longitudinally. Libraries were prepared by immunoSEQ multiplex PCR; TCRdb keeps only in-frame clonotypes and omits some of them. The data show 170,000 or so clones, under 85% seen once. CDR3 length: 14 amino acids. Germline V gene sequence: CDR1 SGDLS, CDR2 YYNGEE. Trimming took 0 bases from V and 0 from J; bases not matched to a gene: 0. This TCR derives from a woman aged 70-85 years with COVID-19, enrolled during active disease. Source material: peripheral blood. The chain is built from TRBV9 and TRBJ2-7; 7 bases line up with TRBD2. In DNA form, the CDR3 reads TGTGCCAGCAGCGTAGGCGGGAGCTCCTACGAGCAGTACTTC. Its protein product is CASSVGGSSYEQYF.